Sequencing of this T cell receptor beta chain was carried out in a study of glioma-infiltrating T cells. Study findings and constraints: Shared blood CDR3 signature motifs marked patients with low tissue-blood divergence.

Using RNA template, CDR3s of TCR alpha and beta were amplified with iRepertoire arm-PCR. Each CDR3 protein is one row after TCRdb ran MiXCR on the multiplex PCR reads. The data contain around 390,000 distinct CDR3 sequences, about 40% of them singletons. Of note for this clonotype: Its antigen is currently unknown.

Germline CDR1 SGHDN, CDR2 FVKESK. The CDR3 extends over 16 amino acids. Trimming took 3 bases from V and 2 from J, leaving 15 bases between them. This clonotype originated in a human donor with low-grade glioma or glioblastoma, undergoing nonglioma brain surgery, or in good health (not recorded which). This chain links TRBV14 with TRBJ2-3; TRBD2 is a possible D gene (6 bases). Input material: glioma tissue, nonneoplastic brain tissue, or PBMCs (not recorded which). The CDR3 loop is CASSHPGPDYTDTQYF. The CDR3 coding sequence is TGTGCCAGCAGCCACCCCGGCCCGGACTACACAGATACGCAGTATTTT. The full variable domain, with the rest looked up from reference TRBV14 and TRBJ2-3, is EAGVTQFPSHSVIEKGQTVTLRCDPISGHDNLYWYRRVMGKEIKFLLHFVKESKQDESGMPNNRFLAERTGGTYSTLKVQPAELEDSGVYFCASSHPGPDYTDTQYFGPGTRLTVL.